This T cell receptor beta chain was recovered during a study of CD8+ T cells in alopecia areata. Losses at the gene ends were 4 bases for V and 1 base for J; bases not matched to a gene: 9. This CDR3 region has 17 residues. CDR1 is SGHRS, CDR2 YFSETQ, per germline. Indicated treatment: oral pan-JAK inhibitor, 5-10 mg twice daily. This clone was counted only a few times. Once RNA had been extracted, it was reverse transcribed into cDNA to act as the sequencing template. This table comes from immunoSEQ multiplex PCR, and its TCRdb copy is limited to in-frame clones, with some not included. The data show about 250,000 clones, approximately 60% seen once.

The sequencing here drew on CD4+ T cells sorted from blood, taken around week 54, from a patient treated with tofacitinib. The rearrangement uses TRBV5-1 and TRBJ2-4, with TRBD2 matching over 9 bases. This clonotype was sampled from a human donor with alopecia areata. The CDR3 spells CASSPWAGGAAKNIQYF. The CDR3 nucleotides read TGCGCCAGCAGCCCCTGGGCGGGAGGGGCGGCCAAAAACATTCAGTACTTC.